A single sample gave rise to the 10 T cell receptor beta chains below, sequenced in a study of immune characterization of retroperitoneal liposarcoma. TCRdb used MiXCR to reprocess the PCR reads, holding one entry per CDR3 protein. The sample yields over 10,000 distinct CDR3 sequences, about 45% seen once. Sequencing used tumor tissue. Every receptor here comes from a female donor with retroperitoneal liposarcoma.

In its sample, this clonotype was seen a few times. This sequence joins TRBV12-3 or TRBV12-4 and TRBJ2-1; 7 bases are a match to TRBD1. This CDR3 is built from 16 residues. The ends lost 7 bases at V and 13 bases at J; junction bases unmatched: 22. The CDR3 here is CASTPRRTGLKNIQFF. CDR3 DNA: TGTGCCAGCACCCCGCGCCGGACAGGCCTCAAAAACATTCAGTTCTTC.

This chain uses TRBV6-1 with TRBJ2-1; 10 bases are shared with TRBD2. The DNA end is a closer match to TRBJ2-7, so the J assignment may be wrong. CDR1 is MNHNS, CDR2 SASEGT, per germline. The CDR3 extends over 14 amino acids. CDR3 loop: CASSPRLAGDEQYF. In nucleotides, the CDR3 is TGTGCCAGCAGCCCCCGGCTAGCGGGAGATGAGCAGTACTTC.

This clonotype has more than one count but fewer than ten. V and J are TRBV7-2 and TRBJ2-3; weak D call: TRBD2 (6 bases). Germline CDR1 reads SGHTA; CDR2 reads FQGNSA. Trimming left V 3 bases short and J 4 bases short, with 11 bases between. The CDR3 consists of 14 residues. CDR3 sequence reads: CASSFGSGADTQYF. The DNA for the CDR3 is TGTGCCAGCAGCTTCGGATCGGGAGCAGATACGCAGTATTTT.

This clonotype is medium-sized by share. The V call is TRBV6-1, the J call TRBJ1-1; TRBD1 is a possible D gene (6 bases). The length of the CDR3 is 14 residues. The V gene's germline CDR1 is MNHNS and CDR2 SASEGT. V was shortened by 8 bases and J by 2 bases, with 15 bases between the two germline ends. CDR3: CASFSRGGNTEAFF. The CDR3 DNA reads TGTGCCAGCTTTTCCCGAGGGGGAAACACTGAAGCTTTCTTT.

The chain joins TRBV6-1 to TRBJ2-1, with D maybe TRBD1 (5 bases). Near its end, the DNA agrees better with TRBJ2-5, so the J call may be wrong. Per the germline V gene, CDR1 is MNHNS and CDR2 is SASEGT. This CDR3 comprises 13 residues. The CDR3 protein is CASSGGRLETQYF. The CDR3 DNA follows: TGTGCCAGCAGTGGGGGCCGGCTAGAGACCCAGTACTTC.

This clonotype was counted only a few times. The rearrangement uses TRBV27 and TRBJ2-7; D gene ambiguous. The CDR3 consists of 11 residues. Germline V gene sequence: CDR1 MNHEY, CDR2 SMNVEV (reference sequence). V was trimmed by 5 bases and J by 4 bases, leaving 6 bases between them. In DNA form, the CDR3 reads TGTGCCAGCAGTACCACATACGAGCAGTACTTC. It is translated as CASSTTYEQYF.

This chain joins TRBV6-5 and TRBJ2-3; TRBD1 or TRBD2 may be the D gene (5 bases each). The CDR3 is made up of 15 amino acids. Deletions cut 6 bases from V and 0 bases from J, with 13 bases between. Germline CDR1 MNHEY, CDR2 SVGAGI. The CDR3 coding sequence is TGTGCCAGCAGATCCCGGGACGCGAGCACAGATACGCAGTATTTT. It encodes CASRSRDASTDTQYF.

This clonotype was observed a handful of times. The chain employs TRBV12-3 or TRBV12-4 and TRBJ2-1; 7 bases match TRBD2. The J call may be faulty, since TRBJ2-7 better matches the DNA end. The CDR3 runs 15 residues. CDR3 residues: CASTAPGGFINEQYF. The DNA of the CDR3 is TGTGCCAGCACCGCGCCCGGGGGGTTTATTAATGAGCAGTACTTC.

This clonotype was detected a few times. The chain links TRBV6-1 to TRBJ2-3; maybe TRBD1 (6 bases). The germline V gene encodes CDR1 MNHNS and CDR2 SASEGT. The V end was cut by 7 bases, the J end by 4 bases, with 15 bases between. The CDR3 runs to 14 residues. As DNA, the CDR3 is TGTGCCAGCATATGGTCTTCAGGGGCAGATACGCAGTATTTT. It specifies CASIWSSGADTQYF.

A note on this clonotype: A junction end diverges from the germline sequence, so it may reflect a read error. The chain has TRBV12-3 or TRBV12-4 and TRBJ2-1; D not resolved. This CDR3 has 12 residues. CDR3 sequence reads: CASSQTGDWLCF. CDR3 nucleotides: TGTGCCAGCAGTCAAACTGGTGATTGGCTGTGCTTC.